This entry lists 7 T cell receptor beta chains sequenced from one sample in a study of control samples from healthy donors and cancer patients. The method was immunoSEQ multiplex PCR; TCRdb's version includes in-frame clones alone and lacks a portion of them. The sample has about 150,000 clones; about 91% are singletons. Sequences were obtained from blood. All receptors come from a man aged 25 to 45 in good health.

The rearrangement joins TRBV10-2 to TRBJ2-3; 13 nucleotides align to TRBD2. Trimming removed 5 bases from V and 5 bases from J; junction bases left unmatched: 7. Germline assignment: CDR1 WSHSY and CDR2 SAAADI. This CDR3 region has 16 residues. The CDR3 nucleotides are TGCGCCAGCAGTCACACTAGCGGGGGGGCCGGAGATACGCAGTATTTT. Protein product: CASSHTSGGAGDTQYF.

The chain has TRBV5-4 and TRBJ1-4; TRBD1 might be the D (5 bases). The V gene's germline CDR1 is SGHNT and CDR2 YYREEE (reference sequence). This CDR3 is 17 amino acids long. Trimming shortened V by 2 bases and J by 0 bases, and 14 bases separated the two germline ends. CDR3 DNA sequence: TGTGCCAGCAGCTTCAGTCCGGGGCCAGCAACTAATGAAAAACTGTTTTTT. Protein product: CASSFSPGPATNEKLFF.

The genes are TRBV11-1 and TRBJ2-3, with 7 bases aligning to TRBD2. Germline CDR1 is SGHAT and CDR2 is FQDESV (reference sequence). The V gene end was trimmed by 3 bases and the J gene end by 5 bases; junction bases not matched to a gene: 2. CDR3 length: 13 amino acids. The DNA for the CDR3 is TGTGCCAGCAGCTTGGGACTAAGAGATACGCAGTATTTT. The encoded protein is CASSLGLRDTQYF.

This clone was detected a few times. The rearrangement joins TRBV29-1 to TRBJ2-3; TRBD2 might be the D (6 bases). Germline loops: CDR1 SQVTM, CDR2 ANQGSEA. V was cut by 3 bases and J by 6 bases, with 7 bases left in between. CDR3 length: 11 amino acids. The DNA for the CDR3 is TGCAGCGTTGACCTAGCGGATACGCAGTATTTT. Amino acid sequence: CSVDLADTQYF.

CDR3 nucleotide sequence: TGTGCCAGCACCGAACCTGGCACTGAAGCTTTCTTT. This codes for CASTEPGTEAFF. The chain couples TRBV6-6 to TRBJ1-1, with unresolved D. The CDR3 is 12 amino acids. The V end was cut by 7 bases, the J end by 4 bases, with 10 bases between. CDR1 and CDR2 from the germline V gene are MNHNY and SVGAGI (reference sequence).

This chain uses TRBV7-8 with TRBJ1-5, with D unclear. V lost 1 base and J 4 bases, leaving 11 bases between the germline ends. Looked up from germline, CDR1 is SGHVS and CDR2 is FQNEAQ. The CDR3 has 15 amino acids. CDR3 residues: CASSLVPDPNQPQHF. DNA of the CDR3: TGTGCCAGCAGCTTAGTACCAGATCCGAATCAGCCCCAGCATTTT. Variable domain in full (rest from reference TRBV7-8 and TRBJ1-5): GAGVSQSPRYKVAKRGQDVALRCDPISGHVSLFWYQQALGQGPEFLTYFQNEAQLDKSGLPSDRFFAERPEGSVSTLKIQRTQQEDSAVYLCASSLVPDPNQPQHFGDGTRLSIL.

This chain joins TRBV7-8 and TRBJ1-4; weak D call: TRBD1 (5 bases). CDR1 and CDR2 from the germline V gene are SGHVS and FQNEAQ. This CDR3 has 16 residues. V lost 5 bases to trimming and J lost 2 bases, with 15 bases between them. The CDR3 bases are TGTGCCAGCAGCCTAGACATCGGGGGGACTAATGAAAAACTGTTTTTT. Translation: CASSLDIGGTNEKLFF.